This TCR beta chain originates from a study of shared clonotypes between healthy human individuals. About the research overall: Donor composition was a couple of women and a few men, aged 18 to 49. The plates for each donor numbered three CD4 naive, three CD4 memory, two CD8 naive and one CD8 memory.

Recent acute infections and vaccinations were absent in the healthy HIV-negative adult donors. Libraries were prepared by immunoSEQ multiplex PCR; TCRdb keeps only in-frame clonotypes and omits some of them. The sample lists under 600,000 clones, about 96% seen once, with 0.055% to 0.075% in the top ten. The sequenced sample was naive CD4+ T cells sorted from blood. The subset denotes: CD45RA+ positively selected. This TCR was recovered from a woman in her twenties or thirties in good health.

The CDR3 sequence: CASRLNGQTGTDTQYF. CDR3 DNA sequence: TGCGCCAGCAGACTAAACGGTCAGACAGGCACAGATACGCAGTATTTT. The rearrangement links TRBV5-1 to TRBJ2-3, with D possibly matching TRBD1 (5 bases). CDR3 length: 16 amino acids. Per the germline V gene, CDR1 is SGHRS and CDR2 is YFSETQ. V was shortened by 5 bases and J by 1 base, with 17 bases between the two germline ends.